What follows are 28 T cell receptor beta chains derived from one specimen sequenced in a study of cytomegalovirus exposure and HLA in healthy donors. Amplification used 60 Vbeta primers and 13 Jbeta primers. TCRdb's table, derived via immunoSEQ multiplex PCR, lists solely in-frame clones and lacks some. The sample contains 95,000 to 110,000 clones, approximately 79% of which appear only once. Sample: PBMCs. The receptors originated from a woman aged 40 to 50 in good health and CMV-seropositive.

The sample holds a few counts of this clone. The J gene is TRBJ2-1, the V gene TRBV6-5; D uncertain. The germline CDR1 and CDR2 sequences are MNHEY and SVGAGI. V was cut by 2 bases and J by 4 bases, with 6 bases left in between. CDR3 length equals 13 residues. The CDR3 DNA sequence: TGTGCCAGCAGTTACAGGCGGTACAATGAGCAGTTCTTC. This translates into CASSYRRYNEQFF.

The chain carries TRBV9 and TRBJ2-2, with D unresolved. This CDR3 has 14 residues. In germline, CDR1 is SGDLS, CDR2 YYNGEE. Between the trimmed V and J ends, which lost 0 bases and 6 bases, there was a span of 9 bases. The CDR3 coding sequence is TGTGCCAGCAGCGTAGCTGGGCCTCCCGGGGAGCTGTTTTTT. Translating gives CASSVAGPPGELFF.

V is TRBV6-1 and J is TRBJ2-1; the match to TRBD1 covers 8 bases. CDR3 length equals 15 residues. Germline CDR1 reads MNHNS; CDR2 reads SASEGT. Trimming removed 4 bases from V and 7 bases from J; junction bases left unmatched: 9. CDR3 DNA sequence: TGTGCCAGCAGTGTATTCCGGACAGGGAGTAATGAGCAGTTCTTC. The encoded protein is CASSVFRTGSNEQFF.

The V call is TRBV7-8, the J call TRBJ1-2; no firm D call. Trimming pared 0 bases from V and 0 bases from J, leaving 5 bases between. The germline V gene has CDR1 SGHVS and CDR2 FQNEAQ. CDR3 length equals 14 residues. The CDR3 spells CASSLADTNYGYTF. The CDR3 region has the DNA TGTGCCAGCAGCTTAGCCGACACTAACTATGGCTACACCTTC.

This clone was picked up a small number of times. The chain is built from TRBV27 and TRBJ1-1; 8 bases match TRBD1. The CDR3 consists of 14 residues. Per the germline V gene, CDR1 is MNHEY and CDR2 is SMNVEV (reference sequence). The ends lost 6 bases at V and 4 bases at J; junction bases unmatched: 7. The CDR3 DNA reads TGTGCCAGCAGGTGGCAGGGGGCGGCCACTGAAGCTTTCTTT. It specifies CASRWQGAATEAFF.

The chain has TRBV2 and TRBJ2-3; 14 nucleotides align to TRBD2. CDR1 and CDR2 from the germline V gene are SNHLY and FYNNEI. V was clipped by 4 bases and J by 2 bases; unmatched bases: 14. The CDR3 consists of 20 residues. DNA for the CDR3: TGTGCCAGCAGTGGGGCTGGACTAGCGGGGGGAAGGGGGCCCACAGATACGCAGTATTTT. Its protein product is CASSGAGLAGGRGPTDTQYF.

The chain has TRBV5-1 and TRBJ1-4; the D gene is possibly TRBD1 (6 bases). Trimming removed 0 bases at V and 7 bases at J, with 13 bases between. In germline, CDR1 is SGHRS, CDR2 YFSETQ. The CDR3 runs to 15 residues. CDR3 sequence: CASSLGRGGSEKLFF. The CDR3 bases are TGCGCCAGCAGCTTGGGGCGAGGGGGTAGTGAAAAACTGTTTTTT.

This clone was counted a single time. This rearrangement joins TRBV4-1 to TRBJ1-2; perhaps TRBD1 as D (5 bases). V was shortened by 3 bases and J by 2 bases, with 7 bases between the two germline ends. Looked up from germline, CDR1 is MGHRA and CDR2 is YSYEKL. This CDR3 comprises 13 residues. CDR3 amino acids: CASSQTENYGYTF. As DNA, the CDR3 is TGCGCCAGCAGCCAGACAGAGAACTATGGCTACACCTTC.

The chain is built from TRBV5-1 and TRBJ1-1; TRBD1 matches at 9 bases. Germline V gene sequence: CDR1 SGHRS, CDR2 YFSETQ. This CDR3 is built from 17 residues. J gave up 0 bases and V 4 bases, and 10 bases lay outside the gene matches. The CDR3 spells CASSPTTGGLMNTEAFF. CDR3 in DNA: TGCGCCAGCAGCCCCACAACAGGGGGCCTTATGAACACTGAAGCTTTCTTT.

The rearrangement uses TRBV5-6 and TRBJ1-5; D is unresolved. The CDR3 is 15 amino acids. Trimming pared 2 bases from V and 6 bases from J, leaving 15 bases between. Germline CDR1 reads SGHDT; CDR2 reads YYEEEE. The CDR3 DNA sequence: TGTGCCAGCAGCTTAGGGTTAACGAGCGGTCAGCCCCAGCATTTT. This encodes CASSLGLTSGQPQHF.

The rearrangement joins TRBV19 to TRBJ1-2, with 7 bases identical to TRBD1. Germline V gives CDR1 LNHDA, CDR2 SQIVND (reference sequence). J was trimmed by 0 bases and V by 5 bases; bases with no gene match: 18. This CDR3 is built from 19 residues. The CDR3 DNA reads as TGTGCCAGTAGTCATACAACCGGGACAGCACCTTTTACTAACTATGGCTACACCTTC. Protein: CASSHTTGTAPFTNYGYTF.

V and J are TRBV5-6 and TRBJ2-1; 9 positions match TRBD1. The CDR3 consists of 15 residues. Germline assignment: CDR1 SGHDT and CDR2 YYEEEE. With V trimmed by 4 bases and J by 4 bases, 6 bases remained unmatched. The CDR3 sequence is CASSLQGAFYNEQFF. The CDR3 nucleotides are TGTGCCAGCAGCCTACAGGGGGCGTTTTACAATGAGCAGTTCTTC. Together with reference TRBV5-6 and TRBJ2-1, the CDR3 gives the full variable domain: DAGVTQSPTHLIKTRGQQVTLRCSPKSGHDTVSWYQQALGQGPQFIFQYYEEEERQRGNFPDRFSGHQFPNYSSELNVNALLLGDSALYLCASSLQGAFYNEQFFGPGTRLTVL.

The rearrangement joins TRBV13 to TRBJ2-2; 13 bases match TRBD2. The CDR3 is 17 amino acids. Unmatched junction bases numbered 10, after V lost 5 bases and J lost 7 bases. Germline V CDR1 and CDR2: PRHDT, FYEKMQ (reference sequence). The CDR3 nucleotides are TGTGCCAGCAGCCAAGGACTAGCGGGGGCCTTCGGCGGGGAGCTGTTTTTT. This encodes CASSQGLAGAFGGELFF.

This chain's CDR3 is CASSSPGQGGNQPQHF. DNA of the CDR3: TGTGCCAGTAGTTCCCCGGGACAGGGTGGCAATCAGCCCCAGCATTTT. The chain joins TRBV19 to TRBJ1-5, with TRBD1 identical over 9 bases. The CDR3 runs 16 residues. The ends lost 5 bases at V and 2 bases at J; junction bases unmatched: 7. From germline, CDR1 is LNHDA and CDR2 SQIVND (reference sequence).

The chain employs TRBV19 and TRBJ1-2, with D possibly being TRBD1 (5 bases). Trimming removed 7 bases from V and 2 bases from J, with 17 bases in between. Per the germline V gene, CDR1 is LNHDA and CDR2 is SQIVND (reference sequence). The length of the CDR3 is 15 residues. CDR3 region: CASTSGGAINYGYTF. The CDR3 DNA follows: TGTGCCAGTACCTCTGGTGGGGCAATAAACTATGGCTACACCTTC.

The CDR3 protein is CASSLFPGQETQYF. The CDR3 bases are TGTGCCAGCAGTTTATTCCCAGGGCAAGAGACCCAGTACTTC. The chain links TRBV27 to TRBJ2-5; possible D gene TRBD1, 5 bases. The CDR3 covers 14 residues. Looked up from germline, CDR1 is MNHEY and CDR2 is SMNVEV (reference sequence). The V end lost 1 base, the J end lost 2 bases, and 8 bases lay between the germline ends.

The chain joins TRBV7-9 to TRBJ2-5, with D possibly matching TRBD2 (6 bases). The germline V gene encodes CDR1 SEHNR and CDR2 FQNEAQ (reference sequence). CDR3 length: 15 amino acids. V lost 1 base to trimming and J lost 5 bases, with 14 bases between them. The CDR3: CASSLVRGSGETQYF. In DNA, the CDR3 is TGTGCCAGCAGCTTAGTTCGGGGGAGTGGGGAGACCCAGTACTTC.

The chain couples TRBV6-5 to TRBJ1-1; 9 bases are shared with TRBD1. From germline, CDR1 is MNHEY and CDR2 SVGAGI. CDR3 length: 14 residues. Trimming at V came to 5 bases and at J to 7 bases, leaving 8 bases not matched to a gene. CDR3 DNA: TGTGCCAGCAGTATATACAGGGGGCAGGGTGAAGCTTTCTTT. Its protein product is CASSIYRGQGEAFF.

V usage is TRBV6-5 and J usage is TRBJ1-5; TRBD1 might be the D (5 bases). Germline values: CDR1 MNHEY, CDR2 SVGAGI. CDR3 length: 13 residues. The ends were cut back, 6 bases at V and 6 bases at J, with 12 bases in the middle. Here the CDR3 reads CASRPDRAQPQHF. The CDR3 coding sequence is TGTGCCAGCAGACCCGACAGAGCTCAGCCCCAGCATTTT.

This clone was seen a few times. V gene TRBV9 combines with J gene TRBJ2-2; a possible D gene is TRBD2 (6 bases). The length of the CDR3 is 16 residues. Trimming removed 4 bases at V and 4 bases at J, with 17 bases between. Germline CDR1 reads SGDLS; CDR2 reads YYNGEE. CDR3: CASSPRGGRSTGELFF. The CDR3 DNA sequence: TGTGCCAGCAGCCCCCGCGGAGGGCGTAGCACCGGGGAGCTGTTTTTT.

The genes are TRBV5-4 and TRBJ1-6, with TRBD1 matching over 8 bases. V lost 2 bases to trimming and J lost 6 bases; unmatched junction nucleotides: 7. The CDR3 is made up of 16 amino acids. From germline, CDR1 is SGHNT and CDR2 YYREEE (reference sequence). The CDR3 DNA reads TGTGCCAGCAGCTTACTCAGGGGGCGCTTTAATTCACCCCTCCACTTT. It specifies CASSLLRGRFNSPLHF.

This clone was detected once. This chain links TRBV6-5 with TRBJ2-7, with no clear D. The CDR3 contains 15 residues. V was shortened by 6 bases and J by 3 bases, with 18 bases between the two germline ends. Germline V CDR1 and CDR2: MNHEY, SVGAGI. The CDR3 DNA reads TGTGCCAGCAGGCCAACGGGTGGAATACTCTACGAGCAGTACTTC. It translates to CASRPTGGILYEQYF.

This chain connects TRBV30 to TRBJ2-2, with no clear D. V was clipped by 2 bases and J by 4 bases, with 8 bases between them. The CDR3 sequence is 13 residues long. CDR1 and CDR2 (germline): GTSNPN, SVGIG (reference sequence). CDR3 residues: CAWSTRTTGELFF. The CDR3 region has the DNA TGTGCCTGGAGTACCAGAACCACCGGGGAGCTGTTTTTT.

CDR3 amino acids: CASSLDLAGGPDTQYF. The CDR3 DNA reads as TGTGCCAGCAGCTTGGACCTAGCGGGGGGGCCAGATACGCAGTATTTT. This rearrangement joins TRBV5-4 to TRBJ2-3; 12 bases are a match to TRBD2. J was trimmed by 4 bases and V by 0 bases; bases with no gene match: 3. Germline CDR1 and CDR2: SGHNT and YYREEE (reference sequence). The CDR3 is 16 amino acids.

V and J are TRBV6-5 and TRBJ2-7; 7 bases line up with TRBD1. Unmatched junction bases numbered 8, after V lost 6 bases and J lost 3 bases. Germline CDR1 reads MNHEY; CDR2 reads SVGAGI. CDR3 size: 14 residues. The CDR3 loop reads CASSYMGQYYEQYF. CDR3 DNA sequence: TGTGCCAGCAGCTATATGGGACAGTACTACGAGCAGTACTTC.

The genes are TRBV2 and TRBJ1-2; 7 bases fit TRBD1. Germline values: CDR1 SNHLY, CDR2 FYNNEI. V dropped 4 bases and J dropped 7; count of bases not matched to a gene: 6. This CDR3 has 13 residues. CDR3 nucleotides: TGTGCCAGCAGTGTTGACAGGGAAGTTGGCTACACCTTC. Translation: CASSVDREVGYTF.

The gene calls are TRBV5-4 and TRBJ2-1, with D possibly matching TRBD1 (5 bases). CDR1 SGHNT and CDR2 YYREEE come from the germline V gene (reference sequence). The CDR3 consists of 16 residues. The V gene lost 6 bases and the J gene lost 4 bases, with 20 bases spanning the gap. The CDR3 DNA reads TGTGCCAGCAAACCACAGACACAGACAGCTTACAATGAGCAGTTCTTC. Encoded protein: CASKPQTQTAYNEQFF. The whole variable domain, filled in from reference TRBV5-4 and TRBJ2-1, reads ETGVTQSPTHLIKTRGQQVTLRCSSQSGHNTVSWYQQALGQGPQFIFQYYREEENGRGNFPPRFSGLQFPNYSSELNVNALELDDSALYLCASKPQTQTAYNEQFFGPGTRLTVL.

Only one count was recorded for this clone. The rearrangement joins TRBV5-8 to TRBJ2-3; tentatively, D is TRBD1 (7 bases). V gave up 4 bases and J gave up 3 bases, with 24 bases separating them. This CDR3 has 18 residues. Per germline, CDR1 SGHTS and CDR2 YDEGEE. This CDR3 reads CASSNGGNRQGWTDTQYF. The DNA of the CDR3 is TGTGCCAGCAGCAATGGGGGGAACAGACAGGGATGGACAGATACGCAGTATTTT.